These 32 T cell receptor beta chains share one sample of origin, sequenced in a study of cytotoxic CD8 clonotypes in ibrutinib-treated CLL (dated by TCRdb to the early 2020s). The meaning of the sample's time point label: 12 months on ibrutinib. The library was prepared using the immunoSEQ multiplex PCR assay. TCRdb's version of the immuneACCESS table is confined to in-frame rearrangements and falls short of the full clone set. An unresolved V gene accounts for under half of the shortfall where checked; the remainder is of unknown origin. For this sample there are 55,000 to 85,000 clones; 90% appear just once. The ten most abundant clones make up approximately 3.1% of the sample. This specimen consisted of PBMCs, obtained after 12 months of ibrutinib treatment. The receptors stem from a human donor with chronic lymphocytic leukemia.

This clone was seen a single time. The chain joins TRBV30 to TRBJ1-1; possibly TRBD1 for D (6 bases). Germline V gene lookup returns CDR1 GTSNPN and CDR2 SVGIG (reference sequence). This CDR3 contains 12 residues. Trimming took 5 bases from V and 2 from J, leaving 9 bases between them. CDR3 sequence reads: CAWGQINTEAFF. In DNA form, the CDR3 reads TGTGCCTGGGGACAGATAAACACTGAAGCTTTCTTT.

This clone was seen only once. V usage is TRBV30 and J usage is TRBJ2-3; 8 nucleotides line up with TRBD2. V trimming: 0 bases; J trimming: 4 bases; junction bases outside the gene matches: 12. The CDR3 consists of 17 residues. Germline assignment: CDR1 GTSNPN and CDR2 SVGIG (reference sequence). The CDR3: CAWSVPLWSGGPDTQYF. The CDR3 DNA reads TGTGCCTGGAGTGTACCCTTATGGTCGGGAGGGCCAGATACGCAGTATTTT.

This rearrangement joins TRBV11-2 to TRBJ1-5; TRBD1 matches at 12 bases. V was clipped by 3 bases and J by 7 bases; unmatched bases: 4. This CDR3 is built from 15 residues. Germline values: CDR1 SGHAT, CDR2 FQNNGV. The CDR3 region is CASSLGQGARQPQHF. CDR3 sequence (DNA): TGTGCCAGCAGCTTGGGACAGGGGGCGCGGCAGCCCCAGCATTTT. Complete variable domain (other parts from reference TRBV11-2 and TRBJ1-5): EAGVAQSPRYKIIEKRQSVAFWCNPISGHATLYWYQQILGQGPKLLIQFQNNGVVDDSQLPKDRFSAERLKGVDSTLKIQPAKLEDSAVYLCASSLGQGARQPQHFGDGTRLSIL.

The CDR3 reads CASSQDWAGRVFYGYTF. CDR3 nucleotide sequence: TGTGCCAGCAGCCAAGATTGGGCAGGTCGGGTGTTCTATGGCTACACCTTC. The V call is TRBV14, the J call TRBJ1-2, with D uncertain. Trimming shortened V by 0 bases and J by 4 bases, and 18 bases separated the two germline ends. Germline loops: CDR1 SGHDN, CDR2 FVKESK. The CDR3 is 17 amino acids.

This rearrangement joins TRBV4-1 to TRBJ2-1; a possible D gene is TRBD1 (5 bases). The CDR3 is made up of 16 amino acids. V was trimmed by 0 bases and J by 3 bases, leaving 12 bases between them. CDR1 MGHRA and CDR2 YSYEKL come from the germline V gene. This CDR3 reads CASSQEGRGDYNEQFF. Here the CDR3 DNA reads TGCGCCAGCAGCCAAGAAGGTAGGGGTGACTACAATGAGCAGTTCTTC.

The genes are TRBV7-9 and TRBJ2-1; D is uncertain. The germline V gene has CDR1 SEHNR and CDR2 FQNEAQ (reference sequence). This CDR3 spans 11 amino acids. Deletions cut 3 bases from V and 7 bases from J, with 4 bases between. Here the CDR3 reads CASSFGNEQFF. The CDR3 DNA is TGTGCCAGCAGCTTCGGGAATGAGCAGTTCTTC.

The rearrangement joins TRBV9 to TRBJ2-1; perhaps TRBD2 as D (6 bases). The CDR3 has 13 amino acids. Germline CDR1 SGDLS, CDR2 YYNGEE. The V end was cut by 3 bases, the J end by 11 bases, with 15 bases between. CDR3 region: CASSGGGGRQQFF. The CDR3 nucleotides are TGTGCCAGCAGCGGGGGCGGAGGGCGGCAGCAGTTCTTC.

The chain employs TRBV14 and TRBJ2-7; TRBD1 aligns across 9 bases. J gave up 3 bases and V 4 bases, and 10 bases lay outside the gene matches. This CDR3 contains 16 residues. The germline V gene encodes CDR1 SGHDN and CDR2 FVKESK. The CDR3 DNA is TGTGCCAGCAGCCCGAGAACCGGGACAGGGCGCTACGAGCAGTACTTC. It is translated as CASSPRTGTGRYEQYF. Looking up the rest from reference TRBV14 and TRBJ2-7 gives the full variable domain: EAGVTQFPSHSVIEKGQTVTLRCDPISGHDNLYWYRRVMGKEIKFLLHFVKESKQDESGMPNNRFLAERTGGTYSTLKVQPAELEDSGVYFCASSPRTGTGRYEQYFGPGTRLTVT.

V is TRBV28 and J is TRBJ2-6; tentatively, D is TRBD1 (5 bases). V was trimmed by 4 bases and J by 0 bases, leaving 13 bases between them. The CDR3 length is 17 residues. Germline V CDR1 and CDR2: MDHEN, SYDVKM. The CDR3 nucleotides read TGTGCCAGCAGTTATATAGGGGCAAGCTCTGGGGCCAACGTCCTGACTTTC. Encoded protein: CASSYIGASSGANVLTF.

The CDR3 loop is CASSQDPGVADVYEQYF. As DNA, the CDR3 is TGTGCCAGCAGCCAAGATCCCGGAGTAGCCGATGTATACGAGCAGTACTTC. The chain links TRBV4-2 to TRBJ2-7; no definite D call. The V end was cut by 0 bases, the J end by 4 bases, with 19 bases between. The CDR3 contains 17 residues. Germline CDR1 and CDR2: LGHNA and YNFKEQ.

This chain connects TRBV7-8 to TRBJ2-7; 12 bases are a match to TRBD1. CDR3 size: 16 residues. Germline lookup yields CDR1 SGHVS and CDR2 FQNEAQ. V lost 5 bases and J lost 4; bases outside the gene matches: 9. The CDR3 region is CASSRSRDRGQYEQYF. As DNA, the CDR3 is TGTGCCAGCAGCCGTTCCCGGGACAGGGGGCAGTACGAGCAGTACTTC.

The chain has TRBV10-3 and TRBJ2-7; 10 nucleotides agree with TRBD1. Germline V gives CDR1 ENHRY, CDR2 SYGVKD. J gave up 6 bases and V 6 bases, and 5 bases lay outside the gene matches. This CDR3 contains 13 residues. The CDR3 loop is CAIRRDRGAEQYF. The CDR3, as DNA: TGTGCCATCAGACGGGACAGGGGAGCCGAGCAGTACTTC.

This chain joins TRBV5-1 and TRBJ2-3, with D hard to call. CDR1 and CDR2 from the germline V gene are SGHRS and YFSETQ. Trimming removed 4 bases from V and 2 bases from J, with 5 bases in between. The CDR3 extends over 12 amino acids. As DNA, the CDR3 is TGCGCCAGCAGCCCCGACACAGATACGCAGTATTTT. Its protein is CASSPDTDTQYF.

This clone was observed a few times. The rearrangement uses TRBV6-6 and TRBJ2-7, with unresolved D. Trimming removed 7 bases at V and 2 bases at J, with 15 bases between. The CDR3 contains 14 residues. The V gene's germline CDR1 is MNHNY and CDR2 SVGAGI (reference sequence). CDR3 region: CASTDGVRTYEQYF. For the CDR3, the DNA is TGTGCCAGCACGGACGGTGTCCGGACCTACGAGCAGTACTTC.

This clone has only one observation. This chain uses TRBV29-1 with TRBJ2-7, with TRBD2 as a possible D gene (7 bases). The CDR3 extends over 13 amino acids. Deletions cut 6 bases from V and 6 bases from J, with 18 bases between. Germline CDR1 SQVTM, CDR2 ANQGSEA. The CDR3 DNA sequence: TGCAGCGTCGCAGGGGAGGGGATTCCCGAGCAGTACTTC. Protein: CSVAGEGIPEQYF.

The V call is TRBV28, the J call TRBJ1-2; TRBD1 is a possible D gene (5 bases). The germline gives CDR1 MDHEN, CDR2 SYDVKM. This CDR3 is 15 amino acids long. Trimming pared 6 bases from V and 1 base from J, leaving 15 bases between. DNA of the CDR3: TGTGCCAGCAGCCTGCCGGGACCGATTAACTATGGCTACACCTTC. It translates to CASSLPGPINYGYTF.

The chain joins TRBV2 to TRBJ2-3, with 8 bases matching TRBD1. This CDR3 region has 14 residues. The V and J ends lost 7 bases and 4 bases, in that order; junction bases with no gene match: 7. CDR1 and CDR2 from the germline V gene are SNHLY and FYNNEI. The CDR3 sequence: CASKVDRVSDTQYF. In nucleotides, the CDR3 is TGTGCCAGCAAGGTGGACAGGGTGTCAGATACGCAGTATTTT.

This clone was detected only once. The CDR3, as DNA: TGTGCCAGCAGCTTGTTGGGGGAGCTGTTTTTT. As protein: CASSLLGELFF. J is TRBJ2-2 and V is TRBV5-6, with D unclear. The germline CDR1 and CDR2 sequences are SGHDT and YYEEEE. Trimming stripped 1 base from V and 8 bases from J, with 3 bases between. The CDR3 totals 11 residues. The full variable domain, its missing parts supplied by reference TRBV5-6 and TRBJ2-2, is DAGVTQSPTHLIKTRGQQVTLRCSPKSGHDTVSWYQQALGQGPQFIFQYYEEEERQRGNFPDRFSGHQFPNYSSELNVNALLLGDSALYLCASSLLGELFFGEGSRLTVL.

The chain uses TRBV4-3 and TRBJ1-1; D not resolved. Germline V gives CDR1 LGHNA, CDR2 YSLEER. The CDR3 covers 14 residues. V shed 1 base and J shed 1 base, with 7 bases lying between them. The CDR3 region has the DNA TGCGCCAGCAGCCAAGGTCTCAGGAACACTGAAGCTTTCTTT. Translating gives CASSQGLRNTEAFF.

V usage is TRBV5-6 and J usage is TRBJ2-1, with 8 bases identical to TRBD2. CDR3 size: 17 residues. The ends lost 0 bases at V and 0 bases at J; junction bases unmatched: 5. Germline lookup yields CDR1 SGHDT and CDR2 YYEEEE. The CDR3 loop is CASSLGAGVLSYNEQFF. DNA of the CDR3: TGTGCCAGCAGCTTGGGAGCGGGAGTCCTCTCCTACAATGAGCAGTTCTTC.

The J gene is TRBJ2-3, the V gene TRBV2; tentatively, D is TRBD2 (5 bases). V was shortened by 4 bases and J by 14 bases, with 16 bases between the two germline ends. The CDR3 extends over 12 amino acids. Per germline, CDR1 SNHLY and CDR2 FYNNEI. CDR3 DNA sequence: TGTGCCAGCAGTGGGACCGCCGCGGGTCGGTATTTT. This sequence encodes CASSGTAAGRYF.

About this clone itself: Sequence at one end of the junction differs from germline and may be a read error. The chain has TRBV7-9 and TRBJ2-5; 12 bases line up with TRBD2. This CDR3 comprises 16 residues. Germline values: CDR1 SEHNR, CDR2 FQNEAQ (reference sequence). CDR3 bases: TGTGCCAGCAGCCTAGCGGGAGGGGAGGGCCAAGAGACCCAGTACTTC. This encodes CASSLAGGEGQETQYF.

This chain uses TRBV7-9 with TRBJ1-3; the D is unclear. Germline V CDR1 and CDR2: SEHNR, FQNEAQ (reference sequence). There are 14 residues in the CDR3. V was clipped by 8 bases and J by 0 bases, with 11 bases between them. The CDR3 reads CASPVGPSGNTIYF. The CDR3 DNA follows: TGTGCCAGCCCTGTTGGACCCTCTGGAAACACCATATATTTT.

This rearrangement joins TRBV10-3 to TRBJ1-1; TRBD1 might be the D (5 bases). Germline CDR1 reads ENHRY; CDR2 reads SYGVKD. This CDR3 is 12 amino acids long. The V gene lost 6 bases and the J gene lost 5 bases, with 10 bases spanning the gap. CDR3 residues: CAIRMTETEAFF. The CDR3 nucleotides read TGTGCCATCAGGATGACAGAGACTGAAGCTTTCTTT.

In DNA, the CDR3 is TGCGCCAGCAGTCTCGACCCTAAGGATGAAGCTTTCTTT. Amino acids: CASSLDPKDEAFF. This chain uses TRBV10-2 with TRBJ1-1; D not certain. V was clipped by 5 bases and J by 7 bases, with 14 bases between them. CDR1 WSHSY and CDR2 SAAADI come from the germline V gene. The CDR3 is made up of 13 amino acids.

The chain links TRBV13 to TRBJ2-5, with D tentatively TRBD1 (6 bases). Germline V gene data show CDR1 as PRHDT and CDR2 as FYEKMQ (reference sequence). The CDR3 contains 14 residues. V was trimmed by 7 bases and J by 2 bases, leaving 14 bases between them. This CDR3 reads CASNEWDKQETQYF. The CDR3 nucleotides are TGTGCCAGCAACGAATGGGACAAGCAAGAGACCCAGTACTTC.

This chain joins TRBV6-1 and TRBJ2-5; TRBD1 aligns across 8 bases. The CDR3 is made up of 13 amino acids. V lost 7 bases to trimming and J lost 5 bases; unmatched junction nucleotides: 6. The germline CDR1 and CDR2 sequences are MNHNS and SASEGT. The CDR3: CASTGQGWETQYF. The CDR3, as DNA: TGTGCCAGCACCGGACAGGGCTGGGAGACCCAGTACTTC.

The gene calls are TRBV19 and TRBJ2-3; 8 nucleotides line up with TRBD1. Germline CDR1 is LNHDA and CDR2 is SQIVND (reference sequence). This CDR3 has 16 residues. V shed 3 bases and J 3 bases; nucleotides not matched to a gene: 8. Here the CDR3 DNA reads TGTGCCAGTAGTATTGATCCAGGGGGCGGGACAGATACGCAGTATTTT. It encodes CASSIDPGGGTDTQYF.

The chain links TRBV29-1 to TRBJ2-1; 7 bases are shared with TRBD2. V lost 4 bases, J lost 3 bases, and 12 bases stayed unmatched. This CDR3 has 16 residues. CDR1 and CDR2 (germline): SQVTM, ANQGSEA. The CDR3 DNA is TGCAGCGTTGTGGGCGGGTACCGGGGGGACTACAATGAGCAGTTCTTC. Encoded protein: CSVVGGYRGDYNEQFF.

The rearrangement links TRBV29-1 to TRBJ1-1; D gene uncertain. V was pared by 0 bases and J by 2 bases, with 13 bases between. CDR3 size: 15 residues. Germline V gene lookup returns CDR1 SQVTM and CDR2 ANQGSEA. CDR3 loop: CSVEDLAIVNTEAFF. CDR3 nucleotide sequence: TGCAGCGTTGAAGATCTCGCGATTGTAAACACTGAAGCTTTCTTT.

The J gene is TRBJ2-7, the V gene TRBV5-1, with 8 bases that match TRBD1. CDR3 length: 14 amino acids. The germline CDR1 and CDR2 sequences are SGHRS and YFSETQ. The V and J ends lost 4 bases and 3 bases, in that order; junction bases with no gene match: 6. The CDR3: CASSQGQGLYEQYF. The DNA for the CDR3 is TGCGCCAGCAGCCAAGGACAGGGACTCTACGAGCAGTACTTC.

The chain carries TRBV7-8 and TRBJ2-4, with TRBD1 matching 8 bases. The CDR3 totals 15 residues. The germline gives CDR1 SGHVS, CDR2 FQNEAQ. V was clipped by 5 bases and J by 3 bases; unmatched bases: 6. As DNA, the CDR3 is TGTGCCAGCAGCGGACAGGGTGCGGGCAAAAACATTCAGTACTTC. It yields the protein CASSGQGAGKNIQYF.